This T cell receptor beta chain was captured in a study of T cell responses to AZD1222 COVID-19 vaccine. General study results and limits: Clonal diversity may have been underestimated, and the donors were mostly white British, with more females than males.

Clones were sequenced by immunoSEQ multiplex PCR, and TCRdb holds only the in-frame ones, with some missing. The table lists about 150,000 clones, about 91% of them singletons. Germline CDR1 reads SEHNR; CDR2 reads FQNEAQ (reference sequence). The CDR3 has 15 amino acids. Deletions cut 5 bases from V and 3 bases from J, with 16 bases between. Concerning this clone itself: What it binds is not known.

The receptor's source is an adult in good health. The sequencing here drew on peripheral blood, taken on day 0 of AZD1222 vaccination. The V gene is TRBV7-9, the J gene TRBJ1-1; no clear D gene. The CDR3 region has the DNA TGTGCCAGCAGCCCGGGGAGGATGAGCCACACTGAAGCTTTCTTT. Translation: CASSPGRMSHTEAFF.